A single sample is the source of the 12 T cell receptor beta chains below, sequenced in a study of cytomegalovirus exposure and HLA in healthy donors. PCR amplification relied on 60 Vbeta primers (plus 13 Jbeta primers). TCRdb's copy holds only in-frame clones and misses some; the assay was immunoSEQ multiplex PCR. The data contain about 110,000 clones, less than 80% of them seen just once; the ten biggest clones take up roughly 4.2%. Sample: PBMCs. The receptors were gathered from a woman between 40 and 50 years old in good health and CMV-seropositive.

The chain couples TRBV18 to TRBJ1-1; the match to TRBD1 covers 9 bases. CDR3 size: 18 residues. V shed 1 base and J 5 bases; nucleotides not matched to a gene: 14. Germline V lookup: CDR1 KGHSH, CDR2 LQKENI. This CDR3 reads CASSPRTGTGYDRTEAFF. CDR3 coding DNA: TGTGCCAGCTCACCACGGACCGGGACAGGGTATGATCGGACTGAAGCTTTCTTT. The full variable domain, its missing parts supplied by reference TRBV18 and TRBJ1-1, is NAGVMQNPRHLVRRRGQEARLRCSPMKGHSHVYWYRQLPEEGLKFMVYLQKENIIDESGMPKERFSAEFPKEGPSILRIQQVVRGDSAAYFCASSPRTGTGYDRTEAFFGQGTRLTVV.

The chain combines TRBV16 with TRBJ2-2; 9 bases align to TRBD1. J lost 5 bases, V lost 4 bases, and 2 bases had no gene match. The CDR3 length is 14 residues. CDR1 is KGHSY, CDR2 FQNENV, per germline. The CDR3 region has the DNA TGTGCCAGCAGCCGGACAGGGGAGACCGGGGAGCTGTTTTTT. Protein sequence: CASSRTGETGELFF. Full variable domain (remainder filled in from reference TRBV16 and TRBJ2-2): GEEVAQTPKHLVRGEGQKAKLYCAPIKGHSYVFWYQQVLKNEFKFLISFQNENVFDETGMPKERFSAKCLPNSPCSLEIQATKLEDSAVYFCASSRTGETGELFFGEGSRLTVL.

The chain has TRBV14 and TRBJ1-6; possibly TRBD1 for D (5 bases). This CDR3 spans 13 amino acids. CDR1 SGHDN and CDR2 FVKESK come from the germline V gene. V was pared by 4 bases and J by 7 bases, with 8 bases between. CDR3 coding DNA: TGTGCCAGCAGCCTCAAGGGGAATTCACCCCTCCACTTT. This translates into CASSLKGNSPLHF.

V is TRBV4-1 and J is TRBJ1-1, with D possibly TRBD1 on 6 matching bases. Germline CDR1 and CDR2: MGHRA and YSYEKL. CDR3 length: 16 residues. With 1 base removed from V and 7 bases from J, the gap between germline ends came to 19 bases. The DNA for the CDR3 is TGCGCCAGCAGCCAAGGAGTGGGGGCCCGTTGGGTTGAAGCTTTCTTT. The encoded protein is CASSQGVGARWVEAFF.

The chain has TRBV12-5 and TRBJ1-3; possible D gene TRBD1, 6 bases. This CDR3 is built from 14 residues. Germline values: CDR1 LGHNT, CDR2 FRNRAP. V lost 6 bases and J lost 0, with 9 bases in between. The CDR3 nucleotides read TGTGCTAGTGGCACAGGGACCTCTGGAAACACCATATATTTT. It yields the protein CASGTGTSGNTIYF.

The rearrangement joins TRBV13 to TRBJ1-3, with D perhaps TRBD1 (5 bases). Germline CDR1 PRHDT, CDR2 FYEKMQ (reference sequence). The ends were cut back, 5 bases at V and 0 bases at J, with 17 bases in the middle. The CDR3 is 17 amino acids. CDR3 region: CASSPRATEVSGNTIYF. As DNA, the CDR3 is TGTGCCAGCAGCCCCCGGGCGACAGAAGTCTCTGGAAACACCATATATTTT. The full variable domain, completed using reference TRBV13 and TRBJ1-3, is AAGVIQSPRHLIKEKRETATLKCYPIPRHDTVYWYQQGPGQDPQFLISFYEKMQSDKGSIPDRFSAQQFSDYHSELNMSSLELGDSALYFCASSPRATEVSGNTIYFGEGSWLTVV.

In nucleotides, the CDR3 is TGTGCCAGCAGTGGAACAGCTCTTCGCACAGATACGCAGTATTTT. Its protein product is CASSGTALRTDTQYF. The V and J genes are TRBV6-5 and TRBJ2-3, with D uncertain. Germline lookup yields CDR1 MNHEY and CDR2 SVGAGI. Trimming removed 5 bases from V and 1 base from J, with 13 bases in between. This CDR3 has 15 residues.

The chain uses TRBV29-1 and TRBJ2-3; 8 bases match TRBD1. Per germline, CDR1 SQVTM and CDR2 ANQGSEA. Unmatched junction bases numbered 2, after V lost 3 bases and J lost 0 bases. This CDR3 spans 14 amino acids. The chain's CDR3 is CSVEDRESTDTQYF. CDR3 DNA sequence: TGCAGCGTTGAGGACAGGGAAAGCACAGATACGCAGTATTTT.

V is TRBV7-3 and J is TRBJ2-7, with D perhaps TRBD2 (6 bases). Trimming took 1 base from V and 5 from J, leaving 9 bases between them. CDR1 SGHTA and CDR2 FQGTGA come from the germline V gene. This CDR3 is built from 13 residues. This chain's CDR3 is CASSLRRDHEQYF. The CDR3 nucleotides read TGTGCCAGCAGCTTAAGGAGGGACCACGAGCAGTACTTC.

The rearrangement joins TRBV6-1 to TRBJ1-5; D is unresolved. Trimming shortened V by 3 bases and J by 0 bases, and 6 bases separated the two germline ends. The CDR3 length is 14 residues. The V gene's germline CDR1 is MNHNS and CDR2 SASEGT. CDR3 DNA sequence: TGTGCCAGCAGTGAGCAGGCTAGCAATCAGCCCCAGCATTTT. It encodes CASSEQASNQPQHF.

V and J are TRBV7-9 and TRBJ1-2, with D perhaps matching TRBD1 (5 bases). Germline values: CDR1 SEHNR, CDR2 FQNEAQ (reference sequence). This CDR3 spans 14 amino acids. Trimming removed 0 bases from V and 4 bases from J, with 9 bases in between. In DNA, the CDR3 is TGTGCCAGCAGCTTAGCGGACAAAGGCTATGGCTACACCTTC. It translates to CASSLADKGYGYTF.

The chain links TRBV5-1 to TRBJ1-2; D ambiguous. The CDR3 sequence is 15 residues long. V lost 4 bases, J lost 8 bases, and 21 bases lay in between. Germline-derived CDR1 and CDR2 are SGHRS and YFSETQ. In DNA, the CDR3 is TGCGCCAGCAGCATCTATCCGGGAACACTGCGAGGCTACACCTTC. Translating gives CASSIYPGTLRGYTF.